A selection of T cell receptor beta chains follows, all from one sample in a study of shared clonotypes between healthy human individuals. Libraries were prepared by immunoSEQ multiplex PCR; TCRdb keeps only in-frame clonotypes and omits some of them. The top ten clones hold approximately 1.7% of a sample with hundreds of thousands of clones, around 72% of them seen once. Sequencing was carried out using memory CD4+ T cells sorted from blood. These receptors were obtained from a woman between 25 and 40 years old in good health. The CDR3 runs from the conserved cysteine through the conserved F or W. A D gene is named only where the DNA matches it firmly. Size is stated for part of the rows, as once, few or many counts, or as a class when the clone is expanded.

TRBV28	TRBJ1-2	NA	13	NA	TGTGCCAGCATTCCAAAACCGGCGGGCGGCTACACCTTC	CASIPKPAGGYTF
TRBV18	TRBJ2-7	NA	13	TRBD2	TGTGCCAGCTCACGCGGACTAGCCTACGAGCAGTACTTC	CASSRGLAYEQYF
TRBV11-2	TRBJ1-1	NA	18	TRBD1	TGTGCCAGCAGCTTAGTAGGGACCGGACAGGGGGCTTACACTGAAGCTTTCTTT	CASSLVGTGQGAYTEAFF
TRBV7-9	TRBJ2-1	NA	15	TRBD1	TGTGCCAGCACCTTCGGGGACAGGGAATACAATGAGCAGTTCTTC	CASTFGDREYNEQFF
TRBV7-2	TRBJ2-1	few	17	NA	TGTGCCAGCAGCTCTCCCTCAGGGGCTAGCGGCTACAATGAGCAGTTCTTC	CASSSPSGASGYNEQFF
TRBV19	TRBJ1-6	NA	12	NA	TGTGCCAGCCGGATGGTGGGATCACCCCTCCACTTT	CASRMVGSPLHF
TRBV18	TRBJ2-5	NA	11	NA	TGTGCCAGCTCACCACGAGAGACCCAGTACTTC	CASSPRETQYF
TRBV19	TRBJ2-1	NA	15	TRBD1	TGTGCCAGTGCCTCCGGGACAGCTTTATACAATGAGCAGTTCTTC	CASASGTALYNEQFF
TRBV15	TRBJ1-1	NA	16	TRBD1	TGTGCCACCAGCAGACCCACAGGGGTGTTGGACACTGAAGCTTTCTTT	CATSRPTGVLDTEAFF
TRBV7-8	TRBJ2-7	once	12	NA	TGTGCCAGCAGGAATACAGGGTACGAGCAGTACTTC	CASRNTGYEQYF
TRBV5-1	TRBJ2-2	NA	14	NA	TGCGCCAGCAGCACCGGGACGGAAGAAGGGGAGCTGTTTTTT	CASSTGTEEGELFF
TRBV28	TRBJ1-5	NA	17	NA	TGTGCCAGCACCTTAGGTGGGCCCCATTATAGCAATCAGCCCCAGCATTTT	CASTLGGPHYSNQPQHF
TRBV18	TRBJ1-5	NA	16	TRBD1	TGTGCCAGCTCACCTAACAGGGGGCCCTGGAATCAGCCCCAGCATTTT	CASSPNRGPWNQPQHF
TRBV6-1	TRBJ2-7	few	14	TRBD1	TGTGCCAGCAACCCTTGGACAGGGCCCTACGAGCAGTACTTC	CASNPWTGPYEQYF
TRBV30	TRBJ1-5	NA	13	NA	TGTGCCTGGAGTTCCCAGGGAGGGCAGCCCCAGCATTTT	CAWSSQGGQPQHF
TRBV7-9	TRBJ2-7	NA	16	NA	TGTGCCAGCAGCTTATCTAGCACCCGATATCTGCACGAGCAGTACTTC	CASSLSSTRYLHEQYF
TRBV28	TRBJ2-3	NA	17	NA	TGTGCCAGCAGTCCCCGGTTAGGGGTCTCCTGGACAGATACGCAGTATTTT	CASSPRLGVSWTDTQYF
TRBV6-5	TRBJ2-7	NA	14	TRBD1	TGTGCCACCGGTGACAGGGAAGCCCTACGAGAGCAGTACTTC	CATGDREALREQYF
TRBV18	TRBJ2-7	NA	14	TRBD2	TGTGCCAGCTCTGTAGCGGGATCGTTCTACGAGCAGTACTTC	CASSVAGSFYEQYF
TRBV2	TRBJ2-5	NA	16	NA	TGTGCCAGCACCCTAGTCGGCGGCCTCGGCCAAGAGACCCAGTACTTC	CASTLVGGLGQETQYF
TRBV5-8	TRBJ1-6	NA	13	NA	TGTGCCAGCAGCTTAAAGCAGTGGGGACACCTCCACTTT	CASSLKQWGHLHF
TRBV19	TRBJ1-1	NA	15	TRBD1	TGTGCCAGTATATCTCTCGGACAGGTCAACACTGAAGCTTTCTTT	CASISLGQVNTEAFF
TRBV28	TRBJ2-1	NA	15	NA	TGTGCCAGCAGTTTAGGAGGGGCTCACTACAATGAGCAGTTCTTC	CASSLGGAHYNEQFF
TRBV7-3	TRBJ1-3	once	15	TRBD1	TGTGCCAGCAGCTTGACAGGGGGCCGGGGAAACACCATATATTTT	CASSLTGGRGNTIYF
TRBV28	TRBJ2-7	NA	13	NA	TGTGCCAGCAACGTTGGGCCCGTATACGAGCAGTACTTC	CASNVGPVYEQYF
TRBV2	TRBJ2-5	NA	17	NA	TGTGCCAGCAGCCGGCGCCGGGACTTAGTACGTGACGGGACCCAGTACTTC	CASSRRRDLVRDGTQYF